A selection of T cell receptor beta chains follows, all from one sample in a study of blood T cell repertoires in COVID-19. TCRdb's table, derived via immunoSEQ multiplex PCR, lists solely in-frame clones and lacks some. The sample carries 55,000 to 65,000 clones, roughly 83% recorded once. Sequencing input: peripheral blood. The origin of the receptors is a man under 40 with COVID-19, enrolled during active disease. CDR3s include the opening cysteine and the closing phenylalanine or tryptophan. A D gene is named only where the DNA matches it firmly. Rows give clone size only sometimes, using once, few, many, or a class for an expanded clone.

v_gene: TRBV7-2; d_gene: -; abundance: -; j_gene: TRBJ1-2; CDR3nt: TGTGCCAGCAGCTTCCAGGGTGGCTATGGCTACACCTTC; CDR3aa: CASSFQGGYGYTF
v_gene: TRBV6-5; d_gene: TRBD2; abundance: -; j_gene: TRBJ2-1; CDR3nt: TGTGCCAGCAGCCGGGGACTAGCGGGAGTGGGGGAGCAGTTCTTC; CDR3aa: CASSRGLAGVGEQFF
v_gene: TRBV27; d_gene: -; abundance: -; j_gene: TRBJ1-2; CDR3nt: TGTGCCAGCAGTTCCATGGACACCAATAACTATGGCTACACCTTC; CDR3aa: CASSSMDTNNYGYTF
v_gene: TRBV23-1; d_gene: TRBD2; abundance: few; j_gene: TRBJ2-1; CDR3nt: TGCGCCAGCAGTCAATCGACTAGCGGGACTAACAATGAGCAGTTCTTC; CDR3aa: CASSQSTSGTNNEQFF
v_gene: TRBV5-1; d_gene: -; abundance: -; j_gene: TRBJ2-5; CDR3nt: TGCGCCAGCAGCTTAGGGGGCCAAGAGACCCAGTACTTC; CDR3aa: CASSLGGQETQYF
v_gene: TRBV7-9; d_gene: -; abundance: -; j_gene: TRBJ2-7; CDR3nt: TGTGCCAGCGGCTTAACGGGGGGCCTCTACGAGCAGTACTTC; CDR3aa: CASGLTGGLYEQYF
v_gene: TRBV19; d_gene: TRBD1; abundance: -; j_gene: TRBJ1-4; CDR3nt: TGTGCCAGTAGTCCTCTCCGGACAGGGGGACCAACTAATGAAAAACTGTTTTTT; CDR3aa: CASSPLRTGGPTNEKLFF
v_gene: TRBV29-1; d_gene: TRBD1; abundance: once; j_gene: TRBJ1-5; CDR3nt: TGCAGCGTTAAGGGACAGGGGGTTAATCAGCCCCAGCATTTT; CDR3aa: CSVKGQGVNQPQHF
v_gene: TRBV28; d_gene: TRBD2; abundance: few; j_gene: TRBJ2-3; CDR3nt: TGTGCCAGCAGTTTATCCCCCATTCGTCCTAGCGGGAGCTTGTCAGATACGCAGTATTTT; CDR3aa: CASSLSPIRPSGSLSDTQYF
v_gene: TRBV5-6; d_gene: -; abundance: -; j_gene: TRBJ2-1; CDR3nt: TGTGCCAGCAGCTTGATCGCGGCCCACAATGAGCAGTTCTTC; CDR3aa: CASSLIAAHNEQFF
v_gene: TRBV2; d_gene: TRBD1; abundance: -; j_gene: TRBJ2-2; CDR3nt: TGTGCCAGCAGGACAGGGGGCGGAACCGGGGAGCTGTTTTTT; CDR3aa: CASRTGGGTGELFF
v_gene: TRBV28; d_gene: -; abundance: -; j_gene: TRBJ2-7; CDR3nt: TGTGCCAGCTCCCAGGGCCGTTACGAGCAGTACTTC; CDR3aa: CASSQGRYEQYF
v_gene: TRBV27; d_gene: -; abundance: few; j_gene: TRBJ1-4; CDR3nt: TGTGCCAGCAGTTCTGGGACTTTTAATGAAAAACTGTTTTTT; CDR3aa: CASSSGTFNEKLFF
v_gene: TRBV30; d_gene: -; abundance: few; j_gene: TRBJ2-7; CDR3nt: TGTGCCTGGAGTCCGGACACACACGAGCAGTACTTC; CDR3aa: CAWSPDTHEQYF
v_gene: TRBV7-3; d_gene: TRBD2; abundance: few; j_gene: TRBJ2-1; CDR3nt: TGTGCCAGCAGCTGGACTAGCGGGAGCAATGAGCAGTTCTTC; CDR3aa: CASSWTSGSNEQFF
v_gene: TRBV30; d_gene: -; abundance: -; j_gene: TRBJ1-1; CDR3nt: TGTGCCTATCAAGTTGGAGGGTTGTACACTGAAGCTTTCTTT; CDR3aa: CAYQVGGLYTEAFF
v_gene: TRBV7-9; d_gene: TRBD1; abundance: -; j_gene: TRBJ1-4; CDR3nt: TGTGCCAGCAGCTTAGGACAGGGGGCAGATGAAAAACTGTTTTTT; CDR3aa: CASSLGQGADEKLFF
v_gene: TRBV5-8; d_gene: -; abundance: -; j_gene: TRBJ2-3; CDR3nt: TGTGCCAGCAGCTATGGGGATGGGGGGAACACAGATACGCAGTATTTT; CDR3aa: CASSYGDGGNTDTQYF
v_gene: TRBV18; d_gene: -; abundance: -; j_gene: TRBJ1-6; CDR3nt: TGTGCCAGCTCACCAAGACGGGATATTGGCCTCCACTTT; CDR3aa: CASSPRRDIGLHF
v_gene: TRBV21-1; d_gene: -; abundance: -; j_gene: TRBJ1-3; CDR3nt: TGTGCCAGCAGCAAAGCAGACAGGGGGAGAAACACCATATATTTT; CDR3aa: CASSKADRGRNTIYF
v_gene: TRBV15; d_gene: -; abundance: -; j_gene: TRBJ1-5; CDR3nt: TGTGCCACCAGCAGAGGGGGGGGAGGGGAGCCCCAGCATTTT; CDR3aa: CATSRGGGGEPQHF
v_gene: TRBV7-3; d_gene: TRBD1; abundance: -; j_gene: TRBJ1-2; CDR3nt: TGTGCCAGCAGCTTAAACAGGGGGTATGGCTACACCTTC; CDR3aa: CASSLNRGYGYTF
v_gene: TRBV29-1; d_gene: TRBD2; abundance: few; j_gene: TRBJ2-2; CDR3nt: TGCAGCGTTAAGCGGGAAATTGGCGGGGAGCTGTTTTTT; CDR3aa: CSVKREIGGELFF
v_gene: TRBV2; d_gene: -; abundance: -; j_gene: TRBJ2-7; CDR3nt: TGTGCCAGCAGTCCTGACTACAGCGAGCAGTACTTC; CDR3aa: CASSPDYSEQYF
v_gene: TRBV28; d_gene: TRBD1; abundance: -; j_gene: TRBJ2-7; CDR3nt: TGTGCCAGCAGCCCCGGGACAGGGGGTGTCTACGAGCAGTACTTC; CDR3aa: CASSPGTGGVYEQYF
v_gene: TRBV29-1; d_gene: -; abundance: -; j_gene: TRBJ2-7; CDR3nt: TGCAGCGTTGGGACTGGTGCCTACGAGCAGTACTTC; CDR3aa: CSVGTGAYEQYF
v_gene: TRBV27; d_gene: TRBD2; abundance: -; j_gene: TRBJ2-1; CDR3nt: TGTGCCAGCAGCCCAACCGGGGGGGAGCAGTTCTTC; CDR3aa: CASSPTGGEQFF
v_gene: TRBV29-1; d_gene: -; abundance: -; j_gene: TRBJ2-3; CDR3nt: TGCAGCGTCAACTTTAGCGGCACAGATACGCAGTATTTT; CDR3aa: CSVNFSGTDTQYF
v_gene: TRBV4-2; d_gene: -; abundance: -; j_gene: TRBJ1-6; CDR3nt: TGTGCCAGCAGCCAAGCGGCCCAGACCGGTGGGCTTTCACCCCTCCACTTT; CDR3aa: CASSQAAQTGGLSPLHF
v_gene: TRBV4-1; d_gene: -; abundance: few; j_gene: TRBJ2-4; CDR3nt: TGCGCCAGCAGCCACCGCGCAGGATTAGCCAAAAACATTCAGTACTTC; CDR3aa: CASSHRAGLAKNIQYF
v_gene: TRBV9; d_gene: -; abundance: -; j_gene: TRBJ2-4; CDR3nt: TGTGCCAGCAGCGCCAGAGGGACCTTGGAGGGCATTCAGTACTTC; CDR3aa: CASSARGTLEGIQYF
v_gene: TRBV28; d_gene: TRBD1; abundance: -; j_gene: TRBJ2-5; CDR3nt: TGTGCCAGCAGTTCAGCAGGGGGCGATAACCCTCGAGAGACCCAGTACTTC; CDR3aa: CASSSAGGDNPRETQYF
v_gene: TRBV18; d_gene: -; abundance: -; j_gene: TRBJ1-5; CDR3nt: TGTGCCAGCTCAAGGGGAACTAGCAATCAGCCCCAGCATTTT; CDR3aa: CASSRGTSNQPQHF
v_gene: TRBV5-4; d_gene: TRBD1; abundance: -; j_gene: TRBJ1-2; CDR3nt: TGTGCCAGCAGCTTGGGCCTTAGGGACAGGGAAATTGACTACACCTTC; CDR3aa: CASSLGLRDREIDYTF
v_gene: TRBV9; d_gene: TRBD1; abundance: -; j_gene: TRBJ2-1; CDR3nt: TGTGCCAGCAGCGTAGGAGACAGGGGGCGCCGGAATGAGCAGTTCTTC; CDR3aa: CASSVGDRGRRNEQFF
v_gene: TRBV6-2/TRBV6-3; d_gene: -; abundance: medium-sized; j_gene: TRBJ1-5; CDR3nt: TGTGCCAGCAGTTGGGTGGAGAGCAATCAGCCCCAGCATTTT; CDR3aa: CASSWVESNQPQHF
v_gene: TRBV4-2; d_gene: TRBD2; abundance: -; j_gene: TRBJ2-2; CDR3nt: TGTGCCAGCAGCCAAAGAGAACCGGGACTAGCGGGAGTGGTGGCCGGGGAGCTGTTTTTT; CDR3aa: CASSQREPGLAGVVAGELFF
v_gene: TRBV6-5; d_gene: TRBD2; abundance: -; j_gene: TRBJ2-2; CDR3nt: TGTGCCAGCAGTTACTCACGGGAGGGTACCGGGGAGCTGTTTTTT; CDR3aa: CASSYSREGTGELFF
v_gene: TRBV4-1; d_gene: -; abundance: -; j_gene: TRBJ1-5; CDR3nt: TGCGCCAGCAGCCAAGTCTCGGCAGGCCCCACCAATCAGCCCCAGCATTTT; CDR3aa: CASSQVSAGPTNQPQHF
v_gene: TRBV9; d_gene: TRBD2; abundance: -; j_gene: TRBJ2-3; CDR3nt: TGTGCCAGCAGCGGAGCGGGAGGGCTAAGCACAGATACGCAGTATTTT; CDR3aa: CASSGAGGLSTDTQYF
v_gene: TRBV20-1; d_gene: -; abundance: -; j_gene: TRBJ1-1; CDR3nt: TGCAGTGCTAGAGATTGGGCAGAAGCTTTCTTT; CDR3aa: CSARDWAEAFF
v_gene: TRBV7-9; d_gene: TRBD1; abundance: few; j_gene: TRBJ1-4; CDR3nt: TGTGCCAGCAGCCGAGACAGGGGAGGTCGGGAAAAACTGTTTTTT; CDR3aa: CASSRDRGGREKLFF
v_gene: TRBV15; d_gene: -; abundance: few; j_gene: TRBJ2-5; CDR3nt: TGTGCCACCAGCAGGGACAGACAAGAGACCCAGTACTTC; CDR3aa: CATSRDRQETQYF
v_gene: TRBV18; d_gene: -; abundance: once; j_gene: TRBJ2-3; CDR3nt: TGTGCCAGCTCACCACCGTCTAGCGCTTTCACAGATACGCAGTATTTT; CDR3aa: CASSPPSSAFTDTQYF
v_gene: TRBV9; d_gene: -; abundance: -; j_gene: TRBJ2-1; CDR3nt: TGTGCCAGCAGCTTGACGGGACTCGTCTACAATGAGCAGTTCTTC; CDR3aa: CASSLTGLVYNEQFF
v_gene: TRBV28; d_gene: TRBD1; abundance: -; j_gene: TRBJ1-4; CDR3nt: TGTGCCAGCAGTCCTTCCGGACAGGGGGATGAAAAACTGTTTTTT; CDR3aa: CASSPSGQGDEKLFF
v_gene: TRBV20-1; d_gene: -; abundance: -; j_gene: TRBJ2-7; CDR3nt: TGCAGTGCTAGTCCCCCAGGGGATTACGAGCAGTACTTC; CDR3aa: CSASPPGDYEQYF
v_gene: TRBV14; d_gene: TRBD1; abundance: -; j_gene: TRBJ1-1; CDR3nt: TGTGCCAGCAGCCGAAGCCGGGACAGGGTCACTGAAGCTTTCTTT; CDR3aa: CASSRSRDRVTEAFF
v_gene: TRBV9; d_gene: TRBD1; abundance: -; j_gene: TRBJ1-2; CDR3nt: TGTGCCAGCAGCGTAGCCCAGACAGGGCCCTATGGCTACACCTTC; CDR3aa: CASSVAQTGPYGYTF
v_gene: TRBV2; d_gene: -; abundance: -; j_gene: TRBJ2-3; CDR3nt: TGTGCCAGCAGGGAGAGCACTGCAGACACAGATACGCAGTATTTT; CDR3aa: CASRESTADTDTQYF
v_gene: TRBV28; d_gene: -; abundance: once; j_gene: TRBJ2-7; CDR3nt: TGTGCCAGCAGGTCGCAGGCTTACGAGCAGTACTTC; CDR3aa: CASRSQAYEQYF
v_gene: TRBV4-1; d_gene: TRBD1; abundance: few; j_gene: TRBJ1-5; CDR3nt: TGCGCCAGCAGCCATCGGGACAGGGAGTTCGGGCAGCCCCAGCATTTT; CDR3aa: CASSHRDREFGQPQHF
v_gene: TRBV7-8; d_gene: TRBD1; abundance: -; j_gene: TRBJ1-1; CDR3nt: TGTGCCAGCAGCTTTATGCCGGGACAGGGGGCTTCGGAAGCTTTCTTT; CDR3aa: CASSFMPGQGASEAFF
v_gene: TRBV28; d_gene: TRBD1; abundance: few; j_gene: TRBJ1-1; CDR3nt: TGTGCCAGCCGTCGCCTTGAACAGGGGGACACTGAAGCTTTCTTT; CDR3aa: CASRRLEQGDTEAFF
v_gene: TRBV6-6; d_gene: TRBD1; abundance: -; j_gene: TRBJ1-5; CDR3nt: TGTGCCAGCAGGCAAGGGGGCGACAGCCACAATCAGCCCCAGCATTTT; CDR3aa: CASRQGGDSHNQPQHF